This T cell receptor (beta chain) originates from a study of beta chain features in type 1 diabetes. Study-level background: The study examined about 110,000,000 sorted cells across all samples.

From germline, CDR1 is SGHRS and CDR2 YFSETQ. Trimming at V came to 3 bases and at J to 3 bases, leaving 6 bases not matched to a gene. The CDR3 has 14 amino acids. Reverse transcription of all isolated RNA meant that expressed TCRB transcripts were sequenced. Sequenced by immunoSEQ multiplex PCR; TCRdb stores in-frame clones only, minus some. The table shows a few hundred thousand clones, with 10% to 15% occurring only once. The study, taken as a whole, reports: Within each of all four CD4+ subsets, Type 1 diabetes patients had TCRB CDR3s that were moderately but significantly shorter.

Comments on this clone: The antigen remains undetermined.

The TCR was taken from a woman aged 18-30 years with type 1 diabetes. The chain combines TRBV5-1 with TRBJ2-7; 7 nucleotides line up with TRBD2. Sequencing was done on a sample of naive CD4+ T cells from blood. The CDR3 DNA reads as TGCGCCAGCAGCTCTTCTAGCGGAAACTACGAGCAGTACTTC. It specifies CASSSSSGNYEQYF.